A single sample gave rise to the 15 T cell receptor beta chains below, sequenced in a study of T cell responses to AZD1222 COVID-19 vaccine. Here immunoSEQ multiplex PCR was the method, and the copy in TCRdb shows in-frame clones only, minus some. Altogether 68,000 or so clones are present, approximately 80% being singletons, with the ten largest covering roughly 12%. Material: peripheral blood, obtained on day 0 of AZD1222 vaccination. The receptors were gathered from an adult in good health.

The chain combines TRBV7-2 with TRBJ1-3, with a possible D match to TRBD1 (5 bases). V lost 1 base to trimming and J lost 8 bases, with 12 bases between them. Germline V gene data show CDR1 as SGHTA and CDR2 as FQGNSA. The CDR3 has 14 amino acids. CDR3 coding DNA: TGTGCCAGCAGCTTAGGGGGGGGGAAAGACACCATATATTTT. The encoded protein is CASSLGGGKDTIYF.

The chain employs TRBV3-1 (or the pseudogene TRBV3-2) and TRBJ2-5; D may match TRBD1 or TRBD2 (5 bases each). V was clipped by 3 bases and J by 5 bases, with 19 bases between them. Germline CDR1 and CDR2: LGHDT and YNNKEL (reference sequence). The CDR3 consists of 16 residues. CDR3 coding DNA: TGTGCCAGCAGCCATCGGGACCAAGACTTCGACGAGACCCAGTACTTC. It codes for CASSHRDQDFDETQYF.

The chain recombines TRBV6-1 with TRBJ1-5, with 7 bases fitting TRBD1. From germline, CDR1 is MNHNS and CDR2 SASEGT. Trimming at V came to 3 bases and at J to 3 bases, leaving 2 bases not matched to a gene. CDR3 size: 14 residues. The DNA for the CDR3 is TGTGCCAGCAGTGACAGGGGGGTCAATCAGCCCCAGCATTTT. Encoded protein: CASSDRGVNQPQHF.

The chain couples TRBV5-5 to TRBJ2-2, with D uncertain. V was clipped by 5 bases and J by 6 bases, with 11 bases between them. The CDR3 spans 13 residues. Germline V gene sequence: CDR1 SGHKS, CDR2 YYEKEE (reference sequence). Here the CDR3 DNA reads TGTGCCAGCAGAGAAAGTTCCTCCGGGGAGCTGTTTTTT. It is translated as CASRESSSGELFF.

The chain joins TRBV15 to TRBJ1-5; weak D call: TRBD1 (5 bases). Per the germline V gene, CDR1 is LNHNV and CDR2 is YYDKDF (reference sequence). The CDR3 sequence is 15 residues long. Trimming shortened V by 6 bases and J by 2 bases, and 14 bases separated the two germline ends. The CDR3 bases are TGTGCCACCAGAGAGGGGTTCGGGGGCAATCAGCCCCAGCATTTT. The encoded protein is CATREGFGGNQPQHF.

CDR3 sequence: CAWSDGQINTEAFF. CDR3 DNA sequence: TGTGCCTGGAGCGACGGACAAATAAACACTGAAGCTTTCTTT. This chain uses TRBV30 with TRBJ1-1; TRBD1 might be the D (5 bases). The CDR3 runs to 14 residues. V gave up 3 bases and J gave up 2 bases, with 13 bases separating them. The germline gives CDR1 GTSNPN, CDR2 SVGIG (reference sequence).

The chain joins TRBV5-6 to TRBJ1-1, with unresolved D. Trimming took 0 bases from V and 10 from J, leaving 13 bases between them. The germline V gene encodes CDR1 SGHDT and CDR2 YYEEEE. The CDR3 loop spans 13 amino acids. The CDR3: CASSLASSLGAFF. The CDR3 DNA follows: TGTGCCAGCAGCTTGGCGAGTTCTTTGGGAGCTTTCTTT. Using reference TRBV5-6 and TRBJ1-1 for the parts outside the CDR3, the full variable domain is DAGVTQSPTHLIKTRGQQVTLRCSPKSGHDTVSWYQQALGQGPQFIFQYYEEEERQRGNFPDRFSGHQFPNYSSELNVNALLLGDSALYLCASSLASSLGAFFGQGTRLTVV.

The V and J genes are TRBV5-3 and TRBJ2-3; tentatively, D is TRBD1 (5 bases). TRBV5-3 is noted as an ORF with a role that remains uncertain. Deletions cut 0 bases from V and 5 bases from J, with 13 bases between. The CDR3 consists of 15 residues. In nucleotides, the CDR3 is TGTGCCAGAAGCTTGGACCCGCCAGGGCGAGATACGCAGTATTTT. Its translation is CARSLDPPGRDTQYF.

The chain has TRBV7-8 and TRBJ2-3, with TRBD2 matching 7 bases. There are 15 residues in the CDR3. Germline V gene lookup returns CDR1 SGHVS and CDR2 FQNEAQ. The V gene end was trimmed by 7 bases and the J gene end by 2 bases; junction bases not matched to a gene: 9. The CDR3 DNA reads TGTGCCAGCACCCAGGCCAGCGGGGTCACAGATACGCAGTATTTT. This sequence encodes CASTQASGVTDTQYF.

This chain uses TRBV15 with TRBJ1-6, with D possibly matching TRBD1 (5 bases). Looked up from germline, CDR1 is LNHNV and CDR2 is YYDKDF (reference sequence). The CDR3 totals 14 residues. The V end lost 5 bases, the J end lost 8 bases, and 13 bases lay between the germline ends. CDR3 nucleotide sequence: TGTGCCACCAGCGTCCGGGACGTTGATTCACCCCTCCACTTT. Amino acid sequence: CATSVRDVDSPLHF. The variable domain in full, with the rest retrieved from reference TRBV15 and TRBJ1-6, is DAMVIQNPRYQVTQFGKPVTLSCSQTLNHNVMYWYQQKSSQAPKLLFHYYDKDFNNEADTPDNFQSRRPNTSFCFLDIRSPGLGDTAMYLCATSVRDVDSPLHFGNGTRLTVT.

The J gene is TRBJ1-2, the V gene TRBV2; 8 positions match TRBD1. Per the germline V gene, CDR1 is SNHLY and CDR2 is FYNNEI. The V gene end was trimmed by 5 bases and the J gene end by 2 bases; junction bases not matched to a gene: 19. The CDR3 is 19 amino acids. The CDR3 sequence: CASSSPQQGVPPLNYGYTF. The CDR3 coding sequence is TGTGCCAGCAGTTCTCCCCAACAGGGGGTTCCGCCTTTAAACTATGGCTACACCTTC.

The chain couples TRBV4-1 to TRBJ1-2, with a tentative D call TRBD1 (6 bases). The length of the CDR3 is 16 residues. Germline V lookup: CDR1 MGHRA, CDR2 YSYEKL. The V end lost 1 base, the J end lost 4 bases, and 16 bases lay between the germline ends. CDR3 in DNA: TGCGCCAGCAGCCAAGCCACGGGGGCTATAAGCTATGGCTACACCTTC. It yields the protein CASSQATGAISYGYTF.

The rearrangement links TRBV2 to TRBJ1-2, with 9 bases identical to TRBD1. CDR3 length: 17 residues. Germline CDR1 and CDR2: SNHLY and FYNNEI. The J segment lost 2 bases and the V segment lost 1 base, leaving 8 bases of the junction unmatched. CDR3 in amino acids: CASSEGLTGGLNYGYTF. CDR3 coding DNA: TGTGCCAGCAGTGAAGGTCTTACAGGGGGCTTGAACTATGGCTACACCTTC.

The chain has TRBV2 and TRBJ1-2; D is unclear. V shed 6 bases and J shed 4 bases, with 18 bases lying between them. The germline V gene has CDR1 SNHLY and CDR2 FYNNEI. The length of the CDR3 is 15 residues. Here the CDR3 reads CASSGMATPRYGYTF. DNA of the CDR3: TGTGCCAGCAGCGGGATGGCGACACCGCGCTATGGCTACACCTTC.

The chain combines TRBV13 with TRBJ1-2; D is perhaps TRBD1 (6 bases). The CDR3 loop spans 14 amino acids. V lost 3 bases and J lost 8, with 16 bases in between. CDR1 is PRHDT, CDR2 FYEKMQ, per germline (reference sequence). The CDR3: CASSFWQGPLGYTF. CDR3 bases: TGTGCCAGCAGCTTTTGGCAGGGGCCCCTAGGCTACACCTTC.